This entry describes one T cell receptor (beta chain). Its matching antigen is unknown. The sample belongs to a study of identifying expanded T cells in peripheral blood. V dropped 6 bases and J dropped 5; count of bases not matched to a gene: 13. Germline assignment: CDR1 SGHDT and CDR2 YYEEEE. The CDR3 sequence is 16 residues long. The assay was immunoSEQ multiplex PCR, and TCRdb's table has in-frame clones only and misses some. The table has fewer than 110,000 clones, approximately 90% seen once. During the collection period, no donor immune events like infections were recorded. Study-level points and caveats: Variance in clone template counts between roughly two-week samples significantly increased with total template count across all healthy donors. Differentially abundant clones: roughly 1.3 between replicates, about 16 at two to three weeks, 19 to 20 at four.

The origin of this receptor is a person between 18 and 75 years old in good health. The J gene is TRBJ2-5, the V gene TRBV5-6, with TRBD2 matching 10 bases. Sequenced sample: blood. The CDR3 reads CASTPGLAGVGETQYF. CDR3 DNA sequence: TGTGCCAGCACCCCGGGGCTAGCGGGGGTTGGGGAGACCCAGTACTTC.